This TCR beta chain is from a study of post-analysis software for immune sequencing data (dated by TCRdb to about 2015). The study in broad terms: The recorded disease courses included relapsing-remitting, secondary progressive and progressive-relapsing multiple sclerosis, and some patients had no subtype annotation. A subset of samples was prepared in parallel using single-end sample barcoding, then pooled and co-amplified after Illumina adapter ligation. The patient repertoires were compared against 10 to 12 previously published healthy control repertoires obtained from donors aged roughly 6 to 28 years. Broad study findings and their caveats: The control group was slightly older than the multiple sclerosis patient group. Patients showed significantly higher frequencies than controls for about 5 TRBV segments, among them TRBV5-6, TRBV5-1 and TRBV20-1. Direct clustering with F measure revealed strong co-clustering of samples prepared in the same batch, which led to a batch-effect correction. Compared with controls, multiple sclerosis patients had significantly lower normalized Chao1 diversity, a finding suggesting substantial peripheral T-cell clonal expansion.

Preparation of the library involved PCR. Reads for this sample came from an Illumina HiSeq 2500. To reduce PCR and sequencing biases, unique molecular identifiers were incorporated into the TCR beta cDNA libraries. About 500,000 cDNA molecules were obtained for every 1 to 10 million input T cells, so each molecule roughly corresponded to one T cell. Patient libraries were prepared and sequenced with the same protocol used for the earlier healthy control dataset. Within a given batch, samples were prepared together, multiplexed and sequenced on the same HiSeq lane. The source study handled its data this way. MIGEC handled the raw barcoded reads, throwing out single-read molecular identifier groups before consensus assembly and CDR3 extraction. VDJtools was used for post-analysis of the clonotype tables, and diversity was normalized by down-sampling every dataset to the size of the smallest sample. Repertoire overlap clustering matched CDR3 amino acid but not nucleotide sequences to correct batch-related cross-sample contamination. TCRdb handled the public reads itself, with Q25 trimming in fastp and clone calling in MiXCR, and kept productive beta chains. Each CDR3 protein appears once, grouped with its most common genes and DNA. V and J calls and clone size were set by TCRdb, not the authors. The sample table contains roughly 600,000 distinct CDR3 sequences; only one count was recorded for roughly 45% of them. Jointly, the top ten make up more than 1.5% of the sample.

CDR1 and CDR2 were assigned from the germline V gene (reference sequence) as DFQATT and SNEGSKA. The CDR3 sequence holds 15 residues, the cysteine and phenylalanine included. CDR3 DNA only is kept here, 45 bases in frame from base 1. Clipping removes 0 bases from V and 3 bases from J, with 7 as the unmatched junction base count. Comments on this clonotype: Its binding antigen is unknown. Base-call qualities are not available, and no considerably larger clone is one nucleotide away.

To demonstrate the VDJtools post-analysis software, the study profiled TCR beta repertoires from the peripheral blood of about 13 young patients with multiple sclerosis. The multiple sclerosis patients were children and adolescents ranging in age from about 6 to 17 years. The sequence links TRBV20-1 to TRBJ1-2; the junction holds 7 bases that match TRBD1. Material for sequencing was blood. This sequence originates from a girl between 5 and 17 years old with multiple sclerosis. The nucleotide sequence reads TGCAGTGCTAGAGATTGGAGGGGGCGCGACTATGGCTACACCTTC. The encoded protein is CSARDWRGRDYGYTF.